The sequence of this TCR beta chain was determined in a study of cytomegalovirus exposure and HLA in healthy donors. There are 17 residues in the CDR3. Germline V gene lookup returns CDR1 LGHNA and CDR2 YNFKEQ. V gave up 0 bases and J gave up 0 bases, with 12 bases separating them. The PCR had 60 Vbeta and 13 Jbeta primers. The method was immunoSEQ multiplex PCR; TCRdb's version includes in-frame clones alone and lacks a portion of them. In the table there are some 110,000 clones, approximately 80% of which are singletons. This sequence originates from a man aged 30-40 years in good health and CMV-seropositive. The chain recombines TRBV4-2 with TRBJ2-1; D unclear. The sequenced sample was PBMCs. In DNA, the CDR3 is TGTGCCAGCAGCCAAGAAGGTAGCAACCCCTCCTACAATGAGCAGTTCTTC. This codes for CASSQEGSNPSYNEQFF.